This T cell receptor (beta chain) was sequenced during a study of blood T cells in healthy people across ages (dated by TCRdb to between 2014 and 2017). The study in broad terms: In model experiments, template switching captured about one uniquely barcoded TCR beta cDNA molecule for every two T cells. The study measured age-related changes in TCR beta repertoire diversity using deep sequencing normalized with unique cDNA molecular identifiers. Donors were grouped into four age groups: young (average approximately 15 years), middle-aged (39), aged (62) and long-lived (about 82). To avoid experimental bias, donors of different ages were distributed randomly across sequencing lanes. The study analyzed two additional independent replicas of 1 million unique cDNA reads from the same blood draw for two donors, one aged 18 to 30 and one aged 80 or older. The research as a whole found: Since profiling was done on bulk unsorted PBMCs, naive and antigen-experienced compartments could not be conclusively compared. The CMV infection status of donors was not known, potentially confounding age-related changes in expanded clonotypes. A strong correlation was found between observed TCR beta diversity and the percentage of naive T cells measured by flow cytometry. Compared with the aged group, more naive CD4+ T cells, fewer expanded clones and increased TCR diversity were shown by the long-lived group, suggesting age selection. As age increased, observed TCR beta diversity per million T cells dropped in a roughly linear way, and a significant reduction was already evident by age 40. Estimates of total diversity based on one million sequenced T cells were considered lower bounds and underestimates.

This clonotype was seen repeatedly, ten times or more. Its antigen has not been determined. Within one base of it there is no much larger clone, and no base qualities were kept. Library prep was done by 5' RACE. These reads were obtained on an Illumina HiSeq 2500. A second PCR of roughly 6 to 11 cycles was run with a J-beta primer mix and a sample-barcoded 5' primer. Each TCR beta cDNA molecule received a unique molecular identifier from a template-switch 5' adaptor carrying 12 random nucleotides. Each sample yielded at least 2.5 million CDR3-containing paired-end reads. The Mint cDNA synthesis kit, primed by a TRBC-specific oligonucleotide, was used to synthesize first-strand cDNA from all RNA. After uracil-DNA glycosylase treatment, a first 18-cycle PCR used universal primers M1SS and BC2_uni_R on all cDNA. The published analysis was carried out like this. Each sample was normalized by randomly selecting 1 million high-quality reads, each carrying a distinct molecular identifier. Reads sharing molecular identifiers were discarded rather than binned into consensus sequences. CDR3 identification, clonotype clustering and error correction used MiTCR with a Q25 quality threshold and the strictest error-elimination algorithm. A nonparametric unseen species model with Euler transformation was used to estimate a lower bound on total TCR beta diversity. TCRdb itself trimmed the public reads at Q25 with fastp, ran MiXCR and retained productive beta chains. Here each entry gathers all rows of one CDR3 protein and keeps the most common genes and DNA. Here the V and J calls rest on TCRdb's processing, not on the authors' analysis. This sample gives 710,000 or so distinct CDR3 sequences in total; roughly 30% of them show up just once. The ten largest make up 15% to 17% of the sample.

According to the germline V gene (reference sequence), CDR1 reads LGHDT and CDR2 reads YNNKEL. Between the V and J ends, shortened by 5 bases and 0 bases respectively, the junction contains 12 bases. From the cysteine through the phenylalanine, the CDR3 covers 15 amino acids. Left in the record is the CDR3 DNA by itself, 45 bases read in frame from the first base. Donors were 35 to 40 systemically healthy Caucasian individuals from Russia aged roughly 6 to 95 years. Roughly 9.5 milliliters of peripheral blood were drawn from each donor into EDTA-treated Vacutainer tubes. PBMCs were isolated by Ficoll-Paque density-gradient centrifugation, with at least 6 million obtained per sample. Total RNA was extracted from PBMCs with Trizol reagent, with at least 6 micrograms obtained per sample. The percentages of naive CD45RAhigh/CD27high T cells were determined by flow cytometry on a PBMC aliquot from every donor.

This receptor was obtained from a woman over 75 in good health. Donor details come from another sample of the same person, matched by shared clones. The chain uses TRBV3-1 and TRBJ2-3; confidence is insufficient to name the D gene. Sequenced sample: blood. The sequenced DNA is TGTGCCAGCAGCAAATTAGCCGTTAGCACAGATACGCAGTATTTT. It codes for CASSKLAVSTDTQYF.